The clone carrying this TCR beta chain was counted a few times. Its matching antigen is unknown. The sample belongs to a study of beta chain features in type 1 diabetes. Every bit of the isolated RNA underwent reverse transcription, so sequencing read expressed TCRB transcripts. Clones were read by immunoSEQ multiplex PCR, and TCRdb kept only the in-frame ones, dropping some. The profile shows 300,000 or so clones, around 8% of them singletons. The study, taken as a whole, reports: Possibly, sequencing cDNA over-represented cells that had high TCR expression levels.

Sample: central memory CD4+ T cells from blood. The clonotype originates from a woman aged 18-29 years in good health.

The CDR3 here is CASSFWQGNYEQYF. For the CDR3, the DNA is TGTGCCAGCAGTTTTTGGCAGGGCAACTACGAGCAGTACTTC. This chain links TRBV28 with TRBJ2-7; tentatively, D is TRBD1 (5 bases). With 3 bases removed from V and 3 bases from J, the gap between germline ends came to 12 bases. Germline CDR1 MDHEN, CDR2 SYDVKM. The CDR3 spans 14 residues.